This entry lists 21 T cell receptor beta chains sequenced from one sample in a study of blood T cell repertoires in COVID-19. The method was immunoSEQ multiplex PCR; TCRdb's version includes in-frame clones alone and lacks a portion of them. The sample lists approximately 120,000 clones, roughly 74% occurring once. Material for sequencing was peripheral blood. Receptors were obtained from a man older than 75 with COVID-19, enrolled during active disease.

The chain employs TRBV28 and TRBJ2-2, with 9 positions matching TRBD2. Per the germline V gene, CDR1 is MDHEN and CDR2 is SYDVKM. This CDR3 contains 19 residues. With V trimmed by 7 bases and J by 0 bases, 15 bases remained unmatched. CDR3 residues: CASTLIYRGLAPNTGELFF. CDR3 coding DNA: TGTGCCAGCACCTTAATATACAGGGGACTAGCCCCGAACACCGGGGAGCTGTTTTTT.

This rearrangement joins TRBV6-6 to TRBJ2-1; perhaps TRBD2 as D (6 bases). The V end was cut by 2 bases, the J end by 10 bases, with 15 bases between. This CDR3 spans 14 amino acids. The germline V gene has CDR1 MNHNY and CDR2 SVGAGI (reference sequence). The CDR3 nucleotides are TGTGCCAGCAGTTACGCGTCAGGTAGCGGAGAGCAGTTCTTC. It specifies CASSYASGSGEQFF.

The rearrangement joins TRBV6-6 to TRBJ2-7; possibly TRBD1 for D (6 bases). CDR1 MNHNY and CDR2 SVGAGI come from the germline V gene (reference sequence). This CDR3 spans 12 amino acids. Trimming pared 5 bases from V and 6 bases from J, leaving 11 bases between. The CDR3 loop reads CASSGTGLEQYF. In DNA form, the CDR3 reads TGTGCCAGCAGTGGTACAGGGCTCGAGCAGTACTTC.

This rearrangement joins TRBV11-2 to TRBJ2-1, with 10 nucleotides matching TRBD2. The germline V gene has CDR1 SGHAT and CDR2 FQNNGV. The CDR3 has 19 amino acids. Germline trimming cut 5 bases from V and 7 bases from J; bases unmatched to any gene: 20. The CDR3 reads CASSRPGRSGRASGNEQFF. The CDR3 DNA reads TGTGCCAGCAGCCGCCCGGGTAGAAGCGGGAGGGCCTCTGGAAATGAGCAGTTCTTC.

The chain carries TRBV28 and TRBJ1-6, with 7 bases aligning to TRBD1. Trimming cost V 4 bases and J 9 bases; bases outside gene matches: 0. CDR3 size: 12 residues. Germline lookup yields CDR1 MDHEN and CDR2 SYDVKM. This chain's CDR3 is CASSYRGSPLHF. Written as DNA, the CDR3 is TGTGCCAGCAGTTACAGGGGTTCACCCCTCCACTTT.

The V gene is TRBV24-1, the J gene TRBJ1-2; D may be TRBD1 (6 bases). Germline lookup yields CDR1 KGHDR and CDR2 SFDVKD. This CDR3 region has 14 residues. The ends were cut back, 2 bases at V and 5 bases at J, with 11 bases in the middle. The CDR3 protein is CATSDSQGFYGYTF. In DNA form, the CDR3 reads TGTGCCACCAGTGATTCGCAGGGGTTTTATGGCTACACCTTC.

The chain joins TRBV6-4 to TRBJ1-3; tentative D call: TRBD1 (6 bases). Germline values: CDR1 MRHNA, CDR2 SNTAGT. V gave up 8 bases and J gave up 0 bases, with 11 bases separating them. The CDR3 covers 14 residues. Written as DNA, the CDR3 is TGTGCCAGCTCTCACAGGGTCTCTGGAAACACCATATATTTT. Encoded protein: CASSHRVSGNTIYF.

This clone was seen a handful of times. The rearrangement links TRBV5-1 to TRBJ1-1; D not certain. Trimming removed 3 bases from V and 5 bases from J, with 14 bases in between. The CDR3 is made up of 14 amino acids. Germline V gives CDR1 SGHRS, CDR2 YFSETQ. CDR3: CASSYGGLVTEAFF. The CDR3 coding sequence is TGCGCCAGCAGCTACGGAGGGTTGGTGACTGAAGCTTTCTTT. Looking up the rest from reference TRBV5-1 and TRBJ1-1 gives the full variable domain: KAGVTQTPRYLIKTRGQQVTLSCSPISGHRSVSWYQQTPGQGLQFLFEYFSETQRNKGNFPGRFSGRQFSNSRSEMNVSTLELGDSALYLCASSYGGLVTEAFFGQGTRLTVV.

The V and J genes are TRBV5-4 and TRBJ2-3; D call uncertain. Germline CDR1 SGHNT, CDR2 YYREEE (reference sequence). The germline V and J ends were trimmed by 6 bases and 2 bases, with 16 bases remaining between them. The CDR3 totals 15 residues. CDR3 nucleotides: TGTGCCAGCACCACCGCGGCCTCAAACACAGATACGCAGTATTTT. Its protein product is CASTTAASNTDTQYF.

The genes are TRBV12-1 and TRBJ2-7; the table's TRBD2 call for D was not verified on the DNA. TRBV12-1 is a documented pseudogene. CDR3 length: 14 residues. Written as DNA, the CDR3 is TGTGCCAGCAGCTTCAGAGGCCTCTCCTACGAGCAGTACTTC. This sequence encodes CASSFRGLSYEQYF.

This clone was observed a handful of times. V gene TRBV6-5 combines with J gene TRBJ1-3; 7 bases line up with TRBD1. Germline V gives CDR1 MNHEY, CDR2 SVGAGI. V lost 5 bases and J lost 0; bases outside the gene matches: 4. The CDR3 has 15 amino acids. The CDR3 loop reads CASSPDRDSGNTIYF. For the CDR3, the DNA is TGTGCCAGCAGTCCCGACAGGGACTCTGGAAACACCATATATTTT.

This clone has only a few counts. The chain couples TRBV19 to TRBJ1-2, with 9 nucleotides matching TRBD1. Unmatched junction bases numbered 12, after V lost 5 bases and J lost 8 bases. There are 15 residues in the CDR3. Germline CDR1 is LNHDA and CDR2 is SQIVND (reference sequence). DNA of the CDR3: TGTGCCAGTAGTGTATCCGGGACAGGGTCCTGGGGCTACACCTTC. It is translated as CASSVSGTGSWGYTF. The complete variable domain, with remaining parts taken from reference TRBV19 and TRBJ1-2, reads DGGITQSPKYLFRKEGQNVTLSCEQNLNHDAMYWYRQDPGQGLRLIYYSQIVNDFQKGDIAEGYSVSREKKESFPLTVTSAQKNPTAFYLCASSVSGTGSWGYTFGSGTRLTVV.

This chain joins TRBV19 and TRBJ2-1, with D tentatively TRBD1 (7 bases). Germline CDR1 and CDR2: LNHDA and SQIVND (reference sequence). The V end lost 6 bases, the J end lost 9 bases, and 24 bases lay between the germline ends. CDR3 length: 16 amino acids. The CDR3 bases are TGTGCCAGTAGCCACCGACAGGGAACGGGAGTCAGTGAGCAGTTCTTC. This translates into CASSHRQGTGVSEQFF.

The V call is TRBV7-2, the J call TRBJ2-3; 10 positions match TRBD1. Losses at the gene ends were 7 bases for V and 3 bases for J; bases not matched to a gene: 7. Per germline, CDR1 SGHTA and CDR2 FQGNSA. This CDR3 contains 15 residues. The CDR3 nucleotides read TGTGCCAGCAAACCTCGACAGGGGGCGACAGATACGCAGTATTTT. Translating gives CASKPRQGATDTQYF.

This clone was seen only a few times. The CDR3 sequence: CASSPPGIGASPLHF. For the CDR3, the DNA is TGTGCCAGCTCACCACCTGGAATAGGGGCTTCACCCCTCCACTTT. The chain combines TRBV18 with TRBJ1-6, with D possibly TRBD1 on 5 matching bases. The V gene's germline CDR1 is KGHSH and CDR2 LQKENI. The CDR3 has 15 residues. The V end was cut by 0 bases, the J end by 9 bases, with 12 bases between. The whole variable domain, filled in from reference TRBV18 and TRBJ1-6, reads NAGVMQNPRHLVRRRGQEARLRCSPMKGHSHVYWYRQLPEEGLKFMVYLQKENIIDESGMPKERFSAEFPKEGPSILRIQQVVRGDSAAYFCASSPPGIGASPLHFGNGTRLTVT.

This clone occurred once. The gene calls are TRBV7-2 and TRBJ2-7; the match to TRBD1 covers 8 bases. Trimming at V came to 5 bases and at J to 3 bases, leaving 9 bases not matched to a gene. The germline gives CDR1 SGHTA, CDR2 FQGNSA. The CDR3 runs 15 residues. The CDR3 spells CASSPSFGQGYEQYF. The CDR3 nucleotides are TGTGCCAGCAGCCCTAGCTTCGGACAGGGCTACGAGCAGTACTTC.

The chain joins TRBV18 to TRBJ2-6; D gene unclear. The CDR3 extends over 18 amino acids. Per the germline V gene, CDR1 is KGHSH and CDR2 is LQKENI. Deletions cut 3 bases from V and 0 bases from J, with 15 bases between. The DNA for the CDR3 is TGTGCCAGCTCACCGCGGCAGACCGACCACTCTGGGGCCAACGTCCTGACTTTC. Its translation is CASSPRQTDHSGANVLTF.

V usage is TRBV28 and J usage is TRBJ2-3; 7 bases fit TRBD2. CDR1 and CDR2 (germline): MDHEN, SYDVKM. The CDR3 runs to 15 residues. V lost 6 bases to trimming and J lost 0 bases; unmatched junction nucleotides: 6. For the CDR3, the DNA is TGTGCCAGCAGAAGCAGCGGGGCTAGCACAGATACGCAGTATTTT. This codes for CASRSSGASTDTQYF.

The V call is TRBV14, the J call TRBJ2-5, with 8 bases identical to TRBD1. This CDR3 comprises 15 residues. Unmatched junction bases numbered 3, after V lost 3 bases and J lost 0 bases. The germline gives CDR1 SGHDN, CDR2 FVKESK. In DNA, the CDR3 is TGTGCCAGCAGCCAGGACAGGGCCAACCAAGAGACCCAGTACTTC. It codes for CASSQDRANQETQYF.

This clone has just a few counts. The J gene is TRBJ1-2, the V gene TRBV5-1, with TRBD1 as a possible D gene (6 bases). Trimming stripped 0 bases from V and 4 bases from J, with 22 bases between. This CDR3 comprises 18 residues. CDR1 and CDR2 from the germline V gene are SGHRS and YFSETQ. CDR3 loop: CASSLGRLGAPLAYGYTF. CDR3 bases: TGCGCCAGCAGCTTGGGGCGATTGGGGGCTCCCTTGGCCTATGGCTACACCTTC.

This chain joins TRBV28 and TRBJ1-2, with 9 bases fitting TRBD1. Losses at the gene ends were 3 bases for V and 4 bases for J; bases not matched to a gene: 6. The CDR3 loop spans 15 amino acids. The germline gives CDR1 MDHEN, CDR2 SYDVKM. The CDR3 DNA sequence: TGTGCCAGCAGTTTCGTTGGGACAGGGATCTATGGCTACACCTTC. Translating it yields CASSFVGTGIYGYTF.